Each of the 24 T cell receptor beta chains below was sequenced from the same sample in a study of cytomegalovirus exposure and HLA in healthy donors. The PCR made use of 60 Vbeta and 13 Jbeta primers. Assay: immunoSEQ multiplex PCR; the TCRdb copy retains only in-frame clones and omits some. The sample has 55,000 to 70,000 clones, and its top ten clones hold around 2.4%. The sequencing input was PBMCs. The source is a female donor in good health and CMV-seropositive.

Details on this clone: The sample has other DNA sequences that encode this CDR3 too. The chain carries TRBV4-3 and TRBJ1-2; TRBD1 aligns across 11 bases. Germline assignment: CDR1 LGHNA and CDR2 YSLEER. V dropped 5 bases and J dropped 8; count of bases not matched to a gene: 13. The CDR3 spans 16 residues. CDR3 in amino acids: CASSIGTGGSAGGYTF. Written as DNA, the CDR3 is TGCGCCAGCAGCATTGGGACAGGGGGTTCGGCGGGCGGCTACACCTTC.

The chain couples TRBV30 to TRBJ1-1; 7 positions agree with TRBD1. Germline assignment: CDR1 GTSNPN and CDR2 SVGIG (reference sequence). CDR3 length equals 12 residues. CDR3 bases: TGTGCTAGGGGGCGGTTGGACACTGAAGCTTTCTTT. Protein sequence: CARGRLDTEAFF.

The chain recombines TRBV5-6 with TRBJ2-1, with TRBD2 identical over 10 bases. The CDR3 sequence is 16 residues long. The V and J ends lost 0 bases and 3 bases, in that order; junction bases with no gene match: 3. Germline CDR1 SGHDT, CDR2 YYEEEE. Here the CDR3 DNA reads TGTGCCAGCAGCTTGGGGACTAGCGGATACTACAATGAGCAGTTCTTC. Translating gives CASSLGTSGYYNEQFF.

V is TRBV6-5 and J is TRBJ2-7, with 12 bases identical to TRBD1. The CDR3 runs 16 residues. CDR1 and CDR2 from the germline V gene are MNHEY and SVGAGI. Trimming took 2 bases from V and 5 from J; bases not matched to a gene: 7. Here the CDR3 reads CASSYQPGQGADEQYF. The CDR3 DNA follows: TGTGCCAGCAGTTACCAGCCGGGACAGGGGGCCGACGAGCAGTACTTC.

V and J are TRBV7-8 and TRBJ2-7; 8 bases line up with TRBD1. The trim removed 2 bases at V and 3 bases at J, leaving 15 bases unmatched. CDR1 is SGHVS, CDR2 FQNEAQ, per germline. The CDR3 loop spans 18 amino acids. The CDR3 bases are TGTGCCAGCAGCTTACCTCGGACAGGGCATACCACGGACTACGAGCAGTACTTC. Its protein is CASSLPRTGHTTDYEQYF.

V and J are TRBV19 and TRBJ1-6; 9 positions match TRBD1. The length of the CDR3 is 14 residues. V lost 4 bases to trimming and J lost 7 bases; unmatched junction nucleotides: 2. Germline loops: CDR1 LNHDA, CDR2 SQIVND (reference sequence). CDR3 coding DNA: TGTGCCAGTAGTACGGGACAGGGAAATTCACCCCTCCACTTT. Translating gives CASSTGQGNSPLHF.

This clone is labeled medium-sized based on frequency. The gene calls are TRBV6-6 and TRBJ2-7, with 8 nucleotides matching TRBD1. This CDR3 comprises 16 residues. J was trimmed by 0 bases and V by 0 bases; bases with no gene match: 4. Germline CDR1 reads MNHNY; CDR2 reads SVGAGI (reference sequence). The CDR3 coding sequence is TGTGCCAGCAGTTACTCGGGCAGGGGGCTCTCCTACGAGCAGTACTTC. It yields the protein CASSYSGRGLSYEQYF.

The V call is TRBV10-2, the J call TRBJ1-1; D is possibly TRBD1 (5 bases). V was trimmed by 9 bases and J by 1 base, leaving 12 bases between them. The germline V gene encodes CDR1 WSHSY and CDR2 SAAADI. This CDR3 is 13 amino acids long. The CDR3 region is CASYGGRNTEAFF. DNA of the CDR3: TGCGCCAGTTACGGGGGGAGGAACACTGAAGCTTTCTTT.

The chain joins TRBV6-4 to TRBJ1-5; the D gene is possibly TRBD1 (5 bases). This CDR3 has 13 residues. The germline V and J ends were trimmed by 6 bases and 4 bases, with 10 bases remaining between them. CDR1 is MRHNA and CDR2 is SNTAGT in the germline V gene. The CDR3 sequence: CASSLTENQPQHF. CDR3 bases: TGTGCCAGCAGCCTGACAGAGAATCAGCCCCAGCATTTT.

CDR3 nucleotides: TGTGCCAGTAGTATAAGATTAGGGGCCGAGCAGTACTTC. It yields the protein CASSIRLGAEQYF. J is TRBJ2-7 and V is TRBV19, with D possibly being TRBD1 (5 bases). V was shortened by 2 bases and J by 6 bases, with 11 bases between the two germline ends. The CDR3 sequence is 13 residues long. Germline assignment: CDR1 LNHDA and CDR2 SQIVND (reference sequence).

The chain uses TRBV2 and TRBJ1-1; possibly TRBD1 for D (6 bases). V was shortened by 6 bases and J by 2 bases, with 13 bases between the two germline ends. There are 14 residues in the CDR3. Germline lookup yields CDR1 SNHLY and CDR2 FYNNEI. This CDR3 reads CASRPGTTNTEAFF. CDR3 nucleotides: TGTGCCAGCAGACCCGGGACAACCAACACTGAAGCTTTCTTT.

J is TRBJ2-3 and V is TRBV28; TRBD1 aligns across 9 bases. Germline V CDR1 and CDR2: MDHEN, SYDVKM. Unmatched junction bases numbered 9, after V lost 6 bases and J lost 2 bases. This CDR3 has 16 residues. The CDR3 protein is CASSRQGVYLTDTQYF. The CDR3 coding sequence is TGTGCCAGCAGCCGACAGGGGGTTTATCTCACAGATACGCAGTATTTT.

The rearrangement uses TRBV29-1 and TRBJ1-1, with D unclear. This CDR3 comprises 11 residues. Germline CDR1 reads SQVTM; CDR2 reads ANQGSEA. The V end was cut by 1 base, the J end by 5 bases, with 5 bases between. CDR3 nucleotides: TGCAGCGTTGAAGCAGATACTGAAGCTTTCTTT. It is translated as CSVEADTEAFF.

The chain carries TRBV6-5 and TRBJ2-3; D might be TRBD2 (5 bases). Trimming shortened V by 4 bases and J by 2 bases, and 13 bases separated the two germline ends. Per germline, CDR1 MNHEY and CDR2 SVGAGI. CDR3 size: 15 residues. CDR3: CASSSLWEFTDTQYF. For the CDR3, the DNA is TGTGCCAGCAGTTCCCTTTGGGAGTTCACAGATACGCAGTATTTT.

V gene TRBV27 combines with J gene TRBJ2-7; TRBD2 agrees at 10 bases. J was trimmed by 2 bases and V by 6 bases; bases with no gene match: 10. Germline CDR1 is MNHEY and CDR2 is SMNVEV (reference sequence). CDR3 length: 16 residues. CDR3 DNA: TGTGCCAGCAGCCACCCGGGAGCGGGAGGGCCCTACGAGCAGTACTTC. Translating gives CASSHPGAGGPYEQYF.

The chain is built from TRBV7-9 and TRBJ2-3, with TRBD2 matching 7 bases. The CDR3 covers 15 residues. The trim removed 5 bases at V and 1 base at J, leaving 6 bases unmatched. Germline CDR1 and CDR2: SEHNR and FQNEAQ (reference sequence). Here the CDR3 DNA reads TGTGCCAGCAGCCACCCCAGCGGGGGCACAGATACGCAGTATTTT. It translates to CASSHPSGGTDTQYF.

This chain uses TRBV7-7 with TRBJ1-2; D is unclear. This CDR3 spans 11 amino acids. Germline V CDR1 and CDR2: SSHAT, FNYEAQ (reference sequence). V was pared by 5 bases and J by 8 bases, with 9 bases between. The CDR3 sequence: CASSPTGGYTF. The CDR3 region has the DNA TGTGCCAGCAGCCCGACGGGGGGCTACACCTTC. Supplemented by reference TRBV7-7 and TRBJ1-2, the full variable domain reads GAGVSQSPRYKVTKRGQDVTLRCDPISSHATLYWYQQALGQGPEFLTYFNYEAQPDKSGLPSDRFSAERPEGSISTLTIQRTEQRDSAMYRCASSPTGGYTFGSGTRLTVV.

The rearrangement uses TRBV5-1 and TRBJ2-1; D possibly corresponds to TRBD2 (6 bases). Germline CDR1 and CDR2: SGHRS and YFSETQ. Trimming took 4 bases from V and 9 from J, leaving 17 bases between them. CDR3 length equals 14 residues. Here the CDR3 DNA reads TGCGCCAGCAGCCGGTCCTACGGGGAGGCTGAGCAGTTCTTC. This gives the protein CASSRSYGEAEQFF.

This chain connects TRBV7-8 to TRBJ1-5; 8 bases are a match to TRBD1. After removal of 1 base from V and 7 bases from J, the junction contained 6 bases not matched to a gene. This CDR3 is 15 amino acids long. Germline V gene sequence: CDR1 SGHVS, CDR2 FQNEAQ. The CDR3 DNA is TGTGCCAGCAGCTTAGGTTCAGGGGGCCGACAGCCCCAGCATTTT. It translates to CASSLGSGGRQPQHF.

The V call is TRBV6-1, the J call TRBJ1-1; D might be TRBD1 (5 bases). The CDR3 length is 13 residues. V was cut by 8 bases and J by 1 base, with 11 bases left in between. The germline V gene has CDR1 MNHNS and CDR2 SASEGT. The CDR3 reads CASLITGNTEAFF. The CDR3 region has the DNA TGTGCCAGCCTAATTACAGGGAACACTGAAGCTTTCTTT.

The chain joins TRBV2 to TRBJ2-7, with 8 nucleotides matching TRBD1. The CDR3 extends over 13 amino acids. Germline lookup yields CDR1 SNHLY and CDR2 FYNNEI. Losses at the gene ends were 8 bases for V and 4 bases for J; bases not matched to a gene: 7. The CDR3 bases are TGTGCCAGCGGCGGACAGGGTACTTACGAGCAGTACTTC. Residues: CASGGQGTYEQYF.

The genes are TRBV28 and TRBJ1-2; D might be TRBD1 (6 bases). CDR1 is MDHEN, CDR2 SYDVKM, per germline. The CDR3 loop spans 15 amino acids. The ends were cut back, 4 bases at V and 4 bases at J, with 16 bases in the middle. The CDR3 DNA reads TGTGCCAGCAGTTCGGGGGGGGAGACAGGCTATGGCTACACCTTC. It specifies CASSSGGETGYGYTF.

The CDR3 bases are TGTGCCAGCAAACCGACAGGGAGAAGGGAAAAACTGTTTTTT. Its protein is CASKPTGRREKLFF. The V gene is TRBV6-5, the J gene TRBJ1-4, with 7 bases matching TRBD1. The CDR3 is made up of 14 amino acids. Germline V lookup: CDR1 MNHEY, CDR2 SVGAGI. Trimming took 7 bases from V and 8 from J; bases not matched to a gene: 10.

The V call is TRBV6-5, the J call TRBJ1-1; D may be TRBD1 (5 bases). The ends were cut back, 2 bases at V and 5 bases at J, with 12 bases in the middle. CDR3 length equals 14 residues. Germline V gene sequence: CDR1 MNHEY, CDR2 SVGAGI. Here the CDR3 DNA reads TGTGCCAGCAGTTACGGGGGGGTTGGGACTGAAGCTTTCTTT. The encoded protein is CASSYGGVGTEAFF.